A selection of T cell receptor beta chains follows, all from one sample in a study of T cells after yellow fever vaccination. MiXCR, run by TCRdb on the 5' RACE reads, gives a single entry per CDR3 protein. The data hold under 150,000 distinct CDR3 sequences, with roughly 8% observed a single time. The sample in question was CD4+ T cells sorted from PBMCs, obtained 5 days after the yellow fever booster vaccination. The receptors were gathered from a young man who received the YFV17D yellow fever vaccine. Both conserved end residues are part of each CDR3. The order of the fields is D gene, V gene, J gene, clone size, CDR3 DNA, CDR3 protein. The D gene is left open where the match is weak. The size of a clone is reported for some rows only, either as once, few or many, or as a class for expanded clones.

d_call: -
v_call: TRBV7-8
j_call: TRBJ2-3
clone_size: many
cdr3_nt: TGTGCCAGCATCGTAGGAACCGGAGATACGCAGTATTTT
cdr3_aa: CASIVGTGDTQYF

d_call: TRBD2
v_call: TRBV7-9
j_call: TRBJ2-7
clone_size: many
cdr3_nt: TGTGCCAGCAGCCCCCAACTCGGAGCGGGATCCTCCTACGAGCAGTACTTC
cdr3_aa: CASSPQLGAGSSYEQYF

d_call: -
v_call: TRBV7-2
j_call: TRBJ2-7
clone_size: many
cdr3_nt: TGTGCCAGCAGCTTATTGCCAAGCGGAGCCTACGAGCAGTACTTC
cdr3_aa: CASSLLPSGAYEQYF

d_call: -
v_call: TRBV20-1
j_call: TRBJ2-1
clone_size: many
cdr3_nt: TGCAGTGCCTCGCCCGGGACCCAGTTTGGGCAGTTCTTC
cdr3_aa: CSASPGTQFGQFF

d_call: -
v_call: TRBV7-9
j_call: TRBJ1-2
clone_size: -
cdr3_nt: TGTGCCAGCAGCTTAGAAGTGCCCGGCTACACCTTC
cdr3_aa: CASSLEVPGYTF

d_call: -
v_call: TRBV12-5
j_call: TRBJ2-1
clone_size: many
cdr3_nt: TGTGCTAGTGGTTTGGAGAGGGGAGATGAGCAGTTCTTC
cdr3_aa: CASGLERGDEQFF

d_call: TRBD2
v_call: TRBV20-1
j_call: TRBJ2-3
clone_size: many
cdr3_nt: TGCAGTGCTAGAGATCCGCCGGCGGGGGCAGATACGCAGTATTTT
cdr3_aa: CSARDPPAGADTQYF

d_call: -
v_call: TRBV20-1
j_call: TRBJ1-3
clone_size: many
cdr3_nt: TGCAGTGCTAGATCGGCCGTGACCGTCTCTGGAAACACCATATATTTT
cdr3_aa: CSARSAVTVSGNTIYF

d_call: -
v_call: TRBV5-1
j_call: TRBJ1-1
clone_size: many
cdr3_nt: TGCGCCAGCAGCAAGGCACAAAACACTGAAGCTTTCTTT
cdr3_aa: CASSKAQNTEAFF

d_call: -
v_call: TRBV9
j_call: TRBJ1-1
clone_size: many
cdr3_nt: TGTGCCAGCAGCCCGCAGACAGCGAACACTGAAGCTTTCTTT
cdr3_aa: CASSPQTANTEAFF

d_call: TRBD2
v_call: TRBV7-2
j_call: TRBJ2-3
clone_size: -
cdr3_nt: TGTGCCAGCAGCTTCTCTAGCGGGAGAAGTACGCAGTATTTT
cdr3_aa: CASSFSSGRSTQYF

d_call: -
v_call: TRBV5-1
j_call: TRBJ2-2
clone_size: many
cdr3_nt: TGCGCCAGCAGCTTGGGTCCCGGGACTAACACCGGGGAGCTGTTTTTT
cdr3_aa: CASSLGPGTNTGELFF

d_call: TRBD1
v_call: TRBV29-1
j_call: TRBJ1-2
clone_size: many
cdr3_nt: TGCAGCGTTGATCAGGACAGGACATATGGCTACACCTTC
cdr3_aa: CSVDQDRTYGYTF

d_call: -
v_call: TRBV5-4
j_call: TRBJ2-5
clone_size: -
cdr3_nt: TGTGCCAGCAGCTTTGGAGGGGGCGCATCAGAGACCCAGTACTTC
cdr3_aa: CASSFGGGASETQYF

d_call: TRBD2
v_call: TRBV20-1
j_call: TRBJ2-7
clone_size: -
cdr3_nt: TGCAGTGCTAGCGGGGGGATCTACGAGCAGTACTTC
cdr3_aa: CSASGGIYEQYF

d_call: -
v_call: TRBV5-1
j_call: TRBJ2-1
clone_size: -
cdr3_nt: TGCGCCATGGGCTCCAGGCTGGTGAGTTCCTCCTACAATGAGCAGTTCTTC
cdr3_aa: CAMGSRLVSSSYNEQFF

d_call: TRBD2
v_call: TRBV6-1
j_call: TRBJ2-7
clone_size: many
cdr3_nt: TGTGCCAGCAGCCTCCCGACTAGCGGGGATTACGAGCAGTACTTC
cdr3_aa: CASSLPTSGDYEQYF

d_call: -
v_call: TRBV7-2
j_call: TRBJ2-3
clone_size: many
cdr3_nt: TGTGCCAGCAGCTCCCAACCAGGGAATACGCAGTATTTT
cdr3_aa: CASSSQPGNTQYF